This TCR beta chain comes out of a study of T cell repertoires in ileal Crohn's disease. Study context: Biopsies of the neoterminal ileum at postoperative colonoscopy form M6 samples. General study points: Clonal expansions were more frequent in active smokers than non-smokers at surgery. All patients with clonality above 26.8% had endoscopic recurrence.

With regard to this clone: Its antigen remains unidentified.

Time point reported: neoterminal ileum biopsy at postoperative endoscopy, about 6 months after surgery. The repertoire was sequenced with immunoSEQ multiplex PCR; TCRdb's copy has only in-frame clones and lacks some. Here the sample spans roughly 4,400 clones, over 80% being singletons. The specimen was ileal tissue. The source of this sequence is an adult with Crohn's disease.

This CDR3 is CASSQASGTGFLSTEAFF. DNA of the CDR3: TGCGCCAGCAGCCAAGCCTCCGGGACAGGGTTTTTGAGCACTGAAGCTTTCTTT. This sequence joins TRBV4-1 and TRBJ1-1; 9 positions agree with TRBD1. CDR3 length: 18 amino acids. The germline gives CDR1 MGHRA, CDR2 YSYEKL. J gave up 4 bases and V 1 base, and 13 bases lay outside the gene matches.